The rows below give T cell receptor beta chains drawn from one sample of a study of B cell selection in AIRE deficiency. Sequenced by immunoSEQ multiplex PCR; TCRdb stores in-frame clones only, minus some. The data show more than 4,500 clones, more than 75% seen once. The sequenced material came from Tregs sorted from PBMCs. Source of these receptors: a human donor with AIRE deficiency. CDR3s include the opening cysteine and the closing phenylalanine or tryptophan. Fields, in order: V gene, clone size, J gene, D gene, CDR3 protein, CDR3 DNA. D genes are given only for firm matches. Only part of the rows carry a size: once, few, many, or a class if the clone is expanded.

v_call: TRBV6-1; clone_size: .; j_call: TRBJ1-2; d_call: .; cdr3_aa: CASRRTYYGYTF; cdr3_nt: TGTGCCAGCCGTAGGACTTACTATGGCTACACCTTC
v_call: TRBV10-3; clone_size: .; j_call: TRBJ2-1; d_call: TRBD2; cdr3_aa: CAIRPTSGGEQFF; cdr3_nt: TGTGCCATCAGGCCGACTAGCGGGGGTGAGCAGTTCTTC
v_call: TRBV27; clone_size: .; j_call: TRBJ1-5; d_call: .; cdr3_aa: CASRGTGKNQPQHF; cdr3_nt: TGTGCCAGCAGAGGAACAGGAAAAAATCAGCCCCAGCATTTT
v_call: TRBV5-4; clone_size: .; j_call: TRBJ2-7; d_call: .; cdr3_aa: CASSLSGQRYEQYF; cdr3_nt: TGTGCCAGCAGCTTGTCCGGACAGAGATACGAGCAGTACTTC
v_call: TRBV6-5; clone_size: .; j_call: TRBJ1-1; d_call: .; cdr3_aa: CASSFARLNTEAFF; cdr3_nt: TGTGCCAGCAGTTTTGCCAGGTTGAACACTGAAGCTTTCTTT
v_call: TRBV27; clone_size: few; j_call: TRBJ2-6; d_call: .; cdr3_aa: CASKRSPGANVLTF; cdr3_nt: TGTGCCAGCAAGAGGAGCCCTGGGGCCAACGTCCTGACTTTC
v_call: TRBV11-2; clone_size: .; j_call: TRBJ2-1; d_call: .; cdr3_aa: CASSSPRDWGEQFF; cdr3_nt: TGTGCCAGCAGCTCCCCACGGGACTGGGGTGAGCAGTTCTTC
v_call: TRBV19; clone_size: .; j_call: TRBJ2-5; d_call: .; cdr3_aa: CASKPAGGTQYF; cdr3_nt: TGTGCCAGTAAGCCGGCGGGTGGGACCCAGTACTTC
v_call: TRBV11-2; clone_size: .; j_call: TRBJ2-7; d_call: .; cdr3_aa: CASSFAGLVEQYF; cdr3_nt: TGTGCCAGCAGCTTTGCAGGGTTGGTTGAGCAGTACTTC
v_call: TRBV12-5; clone_size: .; j_call: TRBJ2-3; d_call: .; cdr3_aa: CASGLRQGGDTQYF; cdr3_nt: TGTGCTAGTGGTTTGCGGCAGGGGGGCGATACGCAGTATTTT
v_call: TRBV7-9; clone_size: .; j_call: TRBJ1-2; d_call: TRBD1; cdr3_aa: CASSPGQAYGYTF; cdr3_nt: TGTGCCAGCAGCCCTGGACAGGCTTATGGCTACACCTTC
v_call: TRBV29-1; clone_size: .; j_call: TRBJ2-5; d_call: .; cdr3_aa: CSHGGVSQETQYF; cdr3_nt: TGCAGCCATGGAGGCGTCTCTCAAGAGACCCAGTACTTC
v_call: TRBV19; clone_size: .; j_call: TRBJ1-6; d_call: .; cdr3_aa: CASRFTGPDASPLHF; cdr3_nt: TGTGCCAGTAGGTTCACGGGACCAGACGCTTCACCCCTCCACTTT
v_call: TRBV5-4; clone_size: .; j_call: TRBJ1-4; d_call: .; cdr3_aa: CASSPGGGAATNEKLFF; cdr3_nt: TGTGCCAGCAGCCCCGGTGGGGGGGCCGCAACTAATGAAAAACTGTTTTTT
v_call: TRBV30; clone_size: .; j_call: TRBJ1-2; d_call: .; cdr3_aa: CAWSSGHYGYTF; cdr3_nt: TGTGCCTGGAGTTCCGGTCACTATGGCTACACCTTC
v_call: TRBV5-6; clone_size: .; j_call: TRBJ2-5; d_call: .; cdr3_aa: CASSLGPTEETQYF; cdr3_nt: TGTGCCAGCAGCTTAGGGCCGACGGAAGAGACCCAGTACTTC
v_call: TRBV7-3; clone_size: .; j_call: TRBJ2-3; d_call: .; cdr3_aa: CASSFVGRTDTQYF; cdr3_nt: TGTGCCAGCAGCTTCGTGGGACGCACAGATACGCAGTATTTT
v_call: TRBV5-6; clone_size: .; j_call: TRBJ2-5; d_call: TRBD2; cdr3_aa: CASRPRGLEIGTQYF; cdr3_nt: TGTGCCAGCAGGCCCCGGGGACTAGAAATCGGGACCCAGTACTTC
v_call: TRBV4-2; clone_size: .; j_call: TRBJ2-1; d_call: .; cdr3_aa: CASSQAAQREVFNEQFF; cdr3_nt: TGTGCCAGCAGCCAAGCAGCGCAAAGGGAAGTTTTCAATGAGCAGTTCTTC
v_call: TRBV5-1; clone_size: .; j_call: TRBJ2-1; d_call: TRBD2; cdr3_aa: CASSLWTSGYNEQFF; cdr3_nt: TGCGCCAGCAGCCTCTGGACTAGCGGGTACAATGAGCAGTTCTTC
v_call: TRBV5-1; clone_size: .; j_call: TRBJ2-5; d_call: .; cdr3_aa: CASSLGGPEETQYF; cdr3_nt: TGCGCCAGCAGCTTGGGGGGTCCAGAAGAGACCCAGTACTTC
v_call: TRBV18; clone_size: .; j_call: TRBJ1-3; d_call: TRBD1; cdr3_aa: CASSPQGVSSGNTIYF; cdr3_nt: TGTGCCAGCTCACCGCAGGGGGTGAGCTCTGGAAACACCATATATTTT